This T cell receptor gamma chain was recovered during a study of gamma delta lymphoproliferative disorders and STAT genes. Background on the study: Delta libraries were made per EuroClonality-NGS working group procedure.

This clone ranks as large. Its antigen is still unknown. This CDR3 spans 14 amino acids. V trimming: 2 bases; J trimming: 2 bases; junction bases outside the gene matches: 6. Per the germline V gene, CDR1 is VENAVY and CDR2 is YDSYNSRV. Study-level points and caveats: Patient gamma repertoires clustered apart from healthy controls; delta did not.

TCRdb re-processed the multiplex PCR reads using CATT. The sample includes under 800 gamma-chain clones, roughly 25% of them seen just once. Sequencing used genomic DNA taken from PBMCs of patients and controls. Age- and sex-matched healthy adult donors provided control blood. Sequencing input: blood. The receptor comes from a human donor in good health. The rearrangement uses TRGV8 and TRGJ1 or TRGJ2. Here the J gene was assigned by germline matching of the DNA, as TCRdb has none. The CDR3 loop reads CATWDTLHYYKKLF. The CDR3 nucleotides read TGTGCCACCTGGGATACCCTTCATTATTATAAGAAACTCTTT.